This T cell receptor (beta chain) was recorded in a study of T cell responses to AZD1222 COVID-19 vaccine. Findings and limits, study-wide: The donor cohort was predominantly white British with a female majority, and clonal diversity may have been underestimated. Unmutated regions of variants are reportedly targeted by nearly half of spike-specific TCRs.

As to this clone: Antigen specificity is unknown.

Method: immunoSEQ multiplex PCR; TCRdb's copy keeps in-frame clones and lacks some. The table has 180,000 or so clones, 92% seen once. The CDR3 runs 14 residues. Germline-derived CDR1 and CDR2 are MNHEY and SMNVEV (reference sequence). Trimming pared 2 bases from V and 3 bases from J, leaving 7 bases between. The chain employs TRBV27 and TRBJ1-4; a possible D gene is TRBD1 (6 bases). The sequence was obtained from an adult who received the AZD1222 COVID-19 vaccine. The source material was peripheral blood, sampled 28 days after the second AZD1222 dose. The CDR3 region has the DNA TGTGCCAGCAGTTTAGGACAGCCTAATGAAAAACTGTTTTTT. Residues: CASSLGQPNEKLFF.